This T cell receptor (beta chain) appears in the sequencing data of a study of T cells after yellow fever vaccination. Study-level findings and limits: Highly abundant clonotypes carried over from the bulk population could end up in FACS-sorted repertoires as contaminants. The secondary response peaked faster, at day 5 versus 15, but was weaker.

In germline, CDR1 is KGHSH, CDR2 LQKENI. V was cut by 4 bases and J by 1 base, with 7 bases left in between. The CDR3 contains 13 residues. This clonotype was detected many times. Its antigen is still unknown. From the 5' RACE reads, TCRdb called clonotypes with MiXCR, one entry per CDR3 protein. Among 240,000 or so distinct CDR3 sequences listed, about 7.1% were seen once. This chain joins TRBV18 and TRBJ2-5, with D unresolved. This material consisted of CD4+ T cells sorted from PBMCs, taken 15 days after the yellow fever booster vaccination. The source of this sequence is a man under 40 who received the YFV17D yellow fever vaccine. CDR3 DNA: TGTGCCAGCTCACTCGTGTTCCAAGAGACCCAGTACTTC. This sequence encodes CASSLVFQETQYF.